These T cell receptor beta chains were read from a single sample in a study of cytomegalovirus exposure and HLA in healthy donors. Measured with immunoSEQ multiplex PCR; TCRdb has only the in-frame clones, and not every one. Among about 160,000 clones listed, just under 80% were seen once. Sequenced input: PBMCs. The receptors were gathered from a woman aged 40 to 49 in good health and CMV-seropositive. CDR3s include the opening cysteine and the closing phenylalanine or tryptophan. The order of the fields is CDR3 length, V gene, J gene, CDR3 protein.

cdr3_length: 12
v_call: TRBV2
j_call: TRBJ2-7
cdr3_aa: CASSELAREQYF

cdr3_length: 13
v_call: TRBV19
j_call: TRBJ2-2
cdr3_aa: CASSARGTGELFF

cdr3_length: 16
v_call: TRBV23-1
j_call: TRBJ2-2
cdr3_aa: CASSLPDRFFTGELFF

cdr3_length: 12
v_call: TRBV10-1
j_call: TRBJ2-7
cdr3_aa: CASSEVGKRAHF

cdr3_length: 15
v_call: TRBV7-2
j_call: TRBJ2-7
cdr3_aa: CASSSLADSSYEQYF

cdr3_length: 16
v_call: TRBV27
j_call: TRBJ2-2
cdr3_aa: CASSLLTATGTGELFF

cdr3_length: 18
v_call: TRBV11-2
j_call: TRBJ2-2
cdr3_aa: CASSLGNRAESDTGELFF

cdr3_length: 15
v_call: TRBV9
j_call: TRBJ1-1
cdr3_aa: CASSVEVTGYTEAFF

cdr3_length: 13
v_call: TRBV6-5
j_call: TRBJ1-4
cdr3_aa: CASSSRGNEKLFF

cdr3_length: 15
v_call: TRBV7-6
j_call: TRBJ1-2
cdr3_aa: CASSLNPGINYGYTF

cdr3_length: 13
v_call: TRBV5-1
j_call: TRBJ2-3
cdr3_aa: CASERGGTDTQYF

cdr3_length: 13
v_call: TRBV5-1
j_call: TRBJ2-1
cdr3_aa: CASSTGQGDEQFF

cdr3_length: 14
v_call: TRBV9
j_call: TRBJ2-5
cdr3_aa: CASSGGGYQETQYF

cdr3_length: 19
v_call: TRBV14
j_call: TRBJ1-6
cdr3_aa: CASSQGTSDYGSYNSPLHF

cdr3_length: 13
v_call: TRBV6-5
j_call: TRBJ2-7
cdr3_aa: CASSGTGVDEQYF

cdr3_length: 14
v_call: TRBV29-1
j_call: TRBJ2-5
cdr3_aa: CSTGLAGGPGTQYF

cdr3_length: 13
v_call: TRBV10-3
j_call: TRBJ1-1
cdr3_aa: CAISSDRNTEAFF

cdr3_length: 14
v_call: TRBV29-1
j_call: TRBJ2-7
cdr3_aa: CSVESGTGTSEQYF

cdr3_length: 15
v_call: TRBV7-8
j_call: TRBJ2-7
cdr3_aa: CASSLDGTGDYEQYF

cdr3_length: 14
v_call: TRBV5-1
j_call: TRBJ2-7
cdr3_aa: CASSEPGQGYEQYF

cdr3_length: 16
v_call: TRBV5-1
j_call: TRBJ1-2
cdr3_aa: CASSLGSGQGAFGYTF

cdr3_length: 14
v_call: TRBV6-5
j_call: TRBJ1-5
cdr3_aa: CASRKSGSNQPQHF

cdr3_length: 14
v_call: TRBV7-2
j_call: TRBJ1-1
cdr3_aa: CASSLVGDSSEAFF

cdr3_length: 15
v_call: TRBV5-5
j_call: TRBJ1-2
cdr3_aa: CASSWVQGVNYGYTF

cdr3_length: 14
v_call: TRBV18
j_call: TRBJ1-2
cdr3_aa: CASSRSGDFSGYTF

cdr3_length: 16
v_call: TRBV19
j_call: TRBJ1-1
cdr3_aa: CASSILPGQGDTEAFF

cdr3_length: 15
v_call: TRBV10-3
j_call: TRBJ1-1
cdr3_aa: CAISDEGPARVEAFF

cdr3_length: 16
v_call: TRBV7-2
j_call: TRBJ1-6
cdr3_aa: CASSLWVGTDNSPLHF

cdr3_length: 18
v_call: TRBV16
j_call: TRBJ2-6
cdr3_aa: CASSPPGVWVSGANVLTF

cdr3_length: 15
v_call: TRBV5-1
j_call: TRBJ2-1
cdr3_aa: CASSPGLAGANEQFF

cdr3_length: 14
v_call: TRBV7-3
j_call: TRBJ2-1
cdr3_aa: CASSSDRALDEQFF

cdr3_length: 13
v_call: TRBV27
j_call: TRBJ2-2
cdr3_aa: CASSPRLPGELFF

cdr3_length: 15
v_call: TRBV6-1
j_call: TRBJ1-5
cdr3_aa: CASSERGMSNQPQHF

cdr3_length: 14
v_call: TRBV7-6
j_call: TRBJ1-2
cdr3_aa: CASSLAAGQSSYTF

cdr3_length: 18
v_call: TRBV4-2
j_call: TRBJ2-2
cdr3_aa: CASSQDQTGGPDTGELFF